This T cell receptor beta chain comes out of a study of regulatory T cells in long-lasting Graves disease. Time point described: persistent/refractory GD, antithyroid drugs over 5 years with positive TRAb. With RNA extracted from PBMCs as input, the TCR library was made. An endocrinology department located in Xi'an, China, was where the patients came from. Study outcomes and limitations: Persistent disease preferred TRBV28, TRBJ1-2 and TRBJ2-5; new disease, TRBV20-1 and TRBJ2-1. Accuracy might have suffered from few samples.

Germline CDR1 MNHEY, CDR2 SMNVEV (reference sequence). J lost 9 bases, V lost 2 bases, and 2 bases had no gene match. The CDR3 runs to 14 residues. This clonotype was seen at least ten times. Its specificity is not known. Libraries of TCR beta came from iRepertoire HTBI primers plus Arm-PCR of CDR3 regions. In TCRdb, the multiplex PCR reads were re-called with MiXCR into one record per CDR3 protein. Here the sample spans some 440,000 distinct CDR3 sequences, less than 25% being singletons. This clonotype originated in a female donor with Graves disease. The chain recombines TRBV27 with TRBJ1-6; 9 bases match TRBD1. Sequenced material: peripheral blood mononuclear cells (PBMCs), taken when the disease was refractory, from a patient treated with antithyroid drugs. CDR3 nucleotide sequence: TGTGCCAGCAGTTTAAGGGACAGGGTTTCACCCCTCCACTTT. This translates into CASSLRDRVSPLHF.